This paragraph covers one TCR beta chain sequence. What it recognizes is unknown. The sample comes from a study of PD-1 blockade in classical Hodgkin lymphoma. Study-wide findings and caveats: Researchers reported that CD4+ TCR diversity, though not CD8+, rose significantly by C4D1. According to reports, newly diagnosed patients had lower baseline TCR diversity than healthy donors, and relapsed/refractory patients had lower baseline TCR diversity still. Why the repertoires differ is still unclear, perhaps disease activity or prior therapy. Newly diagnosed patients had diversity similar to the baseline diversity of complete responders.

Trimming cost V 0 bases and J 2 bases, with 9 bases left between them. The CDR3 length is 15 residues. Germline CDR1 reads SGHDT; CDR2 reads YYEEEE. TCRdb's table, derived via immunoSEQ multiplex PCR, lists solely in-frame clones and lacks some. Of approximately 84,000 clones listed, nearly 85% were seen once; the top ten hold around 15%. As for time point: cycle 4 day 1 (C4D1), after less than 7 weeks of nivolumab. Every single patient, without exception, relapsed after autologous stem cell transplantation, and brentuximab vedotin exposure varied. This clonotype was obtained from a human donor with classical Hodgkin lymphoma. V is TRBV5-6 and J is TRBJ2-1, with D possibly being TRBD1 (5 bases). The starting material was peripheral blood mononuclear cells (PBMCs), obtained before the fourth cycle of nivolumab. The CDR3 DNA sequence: TGTGCCAGCAGCTTGGAGGGGTTACCCTACAATGAGCAGTTCTTC. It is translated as CASSLEGLPYNEQFF.